One sample yielded the 25 T cell receptor beta chains listed below, sequenced in a study of PD-1 blockade in classical Hodgkin lymphoma. The patients all showed relapse after autologous stem cell transplantation, while their brentuximab vedotin exposure varied. Data came from immunoSEQ multiplex PCR; TCRdb stores just in-frame clones and leaves some out. The sample records 11,000 to 15,000 clones, more than 70% being singletons. The sample was peripheral blood mononuclear cells (PBMCs), taken before the second cycle of nivolumab. The receptors stem from a human donor with classical Hodgkin lymphoma.

V usage is TRBV5-1 and J usage is TRBJ1-4; perhaps TRBD1 as D (6 bases). V lost 4 bases and J lost 5, with 12 bases in between. In germline, CDR1 is SGHRS, CDR2 YFSETQ. The CDR3 has 14 residues. CDR3 DNA sequence: TGCGCCAGCAGCATCCTTGGACAGAATGAAAAACTGTTTTTT. Its protein is CASSILGQNEKLFF.

In this sample, this clone turned up once. The J gene is TRBJ1-2, the V gene TRBV2, with D perhaps matching TRBD1 (5 bases). The CDR3 has 12 residues. The ends were cut back, 3 bases at V and 8 bases at J, with 10 bases in the middle. Germline V gene lookup returns CDR1 SNHLY and CDR2 FYNNEI. CDR3 coding DNA: TGTGCCAGCAGTGAGGAGGGGAGAGGCTACACCTTC. Translated: CASSEEGRGYTF.

The rearrangement joins TRBV6-5 to TRBJ2-7; perhaps TRBD2 as D (7 bases). The V end was cut by 4 bases, the J end by 3 bases, with 13 bases between. Per the germline V gene, CDR1 is MNHEY and CDR2 is SVGAGI. CDR3 length equals 14 residues. The DNA of the CDR3 is TGTGCCAGCAGTTTCCGCGGGGGCTACTACGAGCAGTACTTC. The encoded protein is CASSFRGGYYEQYF.

For this clone: The junction departs from germline at one end; a sequencing error may be responsible. This rearrangement joins TRBV5-1 to TRBJ1-2; the D gene is possibly TRBD1 (5 bases). Germline CDR1 and CDR2: SGHRS and YFSETQ. The CDR3 length is 13 residues. CDR3 sequence (DNA): TGTGCCAGCAGCTTGGGGGACGGCTATGGCTACACCTTC. Encoded protein: CASSLGDGYGYTF. Together with reference TRBV5-1 and TRBJ1-2, the CDR3 gives the full variable domain: KAGVTQTPRYLIKTRGQQVTLSCSPISGHRSVSWYQQTPGQGLQFLFEYFSETQRNKGNFPGRFSGRQFSNSRSEMNVSTLELGDSALYLCASSLGDGYGYTFGSGTRLTVV.

The chain combines TRBV2 with TRBJ2-1; unclear D gene. Germline V gene data show CDR1 as SNHLY and CDR2 as FYNNEI. The CDR3 is made up of 13 amino acids. Trimming removed 7 bases from V and 2 bases from J, with 9 bases in between. CDR3 sequence: CASIGIAYNEQFF. The CDR3 coding sequence is TGTGCCAGCATTGGGATAGCCTACAATGAGCAGTTCTTC.

The chain has TRBV9 and TRBJ2-1; D is uncertain. Between the trimmed V and J ends, which lost 4 bases and 5 bases, there was a span of 16 bases. The CDR3 length is 15 residues. CDR1 SGDLS and CDR2 YYNGEE come from the germline V gene. The CDR3 spells CASSFRSWPNNEQFF. The DNA for the CDR3 is TGTGCCAGCAGCTTCCGGTCCTGGCCCAACAATGAGCAGTTCTTC.

The CDR3 DNA follows: TGTGCCAGCAGTTACATGCTCGCGGGGGCCACTGAAGCTTTCTTT. As protein: CASSYMLAGATEAFF. The chain employs TRBV6-5 and TRBJ1-1, with D perhaps TRBD1 (6 bases). Germline-derived CDR1 and CDR2 are MNHEY and SVGAGI. The V end was cut by 2 bases, the J end by 4 bases, with 14 bases between. This CDR3 has 15 amino acids.

This clone was observed a handful of times. The chain combines TRBV7-2 with TRBJ1-2; D may be TRBD1 (6 bases). The CDR3 contains 16 residues. V was trimmed by 1 base and J by 2 bases, leaving 14 bases between them. Germline values: CDR1 SGHTA, CDR2 FQGNSA. CDR3 residues: CASSLVTGTLNYGYTF. Written as DNA, the CDR3 is TGTGCCAGCAGCTTAGTAACAGGGACGTTGAACTATGGCTACACCTTC.

This clone was observed a few times. The chain is built from TRBV7-6 and TRBJ2-3; 9 positions agree with TRBD1. Per germline, CDR1 SGHVS and CDR2 FNYEAQ. There are 14 residues in the CDR3. J was trimmed by 3 bases and V by 4 bases; bases with no gene match: 2. The CDR3 DNA is TGTGCCAGCAGCTCCGGGACAGGGACAGATACGCAGTATTTT. Amino acid sequence: CASSSGTGTDTQYF.

The chain has TRBV7-2 and TRBJ1-6; TRBD1 matches at 9 bases. V lost 5 bases, J lost 8 bases, and 4 bases stayed unmatched. Per germline, CDR1 SGHTA and CDR2 FQGNSA. The CDR3 is made up of 14 amino acids. The CDR3 sequence is CASSLQGADSPLHF. CDR3 sequence (DNA): TGTGCCAGCAGCCTACAGGGGGCCGATTCACCCCTCCACTTT.

J is TRBJ2-5 and V is TRBV7-9, with 10 nucleotides matching TRBD2. This CDR3 is 18 amino acids long. V lost 6 bases to trimming and J lost 5 bases; unmatched junction nucleotides: 18. Per germline, CDR1 SEHNR and CDR2 FQNEAQ (reference sequence). CDR3 loop: CASSRPLQEAGGRETQYF. The CDR3 nucleotides read TGTGCCAGCAGTCGCCCCCTCCAGGAAGCGGGGGGGAGGGAGACCCAGTACTTC.

This chain links TRBV7-2 with TRBJ2-1; D unresolved. CDR1 is SGHTA and CDR2 is FQGNSA in the germline V gene. CDR3 length: 13 amino acids. Trimming shortened V by 2 bases and J by 3 bases, and 5 bases separated the two germline ends. CDR3 loop: CASSLFHYNEQFF. CDR3 sequence (DNA): TGTGCCAGCAGCTTATTCCACTACAATGAGCAGTTCTTC.

The chain links TRBV27 to TRBJ2-5; 7 bases fit TRBD1. TRBJ2-7 matches the DNA end more closely, so the J call is doubtful. CDR3 length: 13 amino acids. The V gene's germline CDR1 is MNHEY and CDR2 SMNVEV (reference sequence). The CDR3 DNA reads TGTGCCAGCAGTCTGGGACAGTACGGCGAGCAGTACTTC. Translating gives CASSLGQYGEQYF.

The V and J genes are TRBV6-5 and TRBJ2-2, with a tentative D call TRBD1 (5 bases). Germline V CDR1 and CDR2: MNHEY, SVGAGI. The CDR3 extends over 14 amino acids. The V and J ends lost 4 bases and 1 base respectively, with 7 bases between them. The CDR3 sequence: CASSFRENTGELFF. The CDR3, as DNA: TGTGCCAGCAGTTTCAGGGAGAACACCGGGGAGCTGTTTTTT.

This clone showed up just a few times. The CDR3 DNA sequence: TGTGCCAGCAGTTACCAGGGATCGGGCACTGAAGCTTTCTTT. Its protein is CASSYQGSGTEAFF. This chain uses TRBV6-5 with TRBJ1-1, with D possibly TRBD1 on 5 matching bases. This CDR3 comprises 14 residues. Germline lookup yields CDR1 MNHEY and CDR2 SVGAGI. V lost 2 bases and J lost 4, with 11 bases in between.

This chain joins TRBV4-3 and TRBJ1-4; no clear D. CDR3 length: 15 residues. V gave up 4 bases and J gave up 4 bases, with 13 bases separating them. The germline V gene encodes CDR1 LGHNA and CDR2 YSLEER. The CDR3, as DNA: TGCGCCAGCAGCCCAAGATGGGGATTTAATGAAAAACTGTTTTTT. Its protein is CASSPRWGFNEKLFF.

The chain employs TRBV10-2 and TRBJ2-3; a weak D match, TRBD1 (6 bases). Germline V CDR1 and CDR2: WSHSY, SAAADI. V lost 5 bases and J lost 4, with 7 bases in between. This CDR3 contains 12 residues. This CDR3 reads CASSTGPDTQYF. For the CDR3, the DNA is TGCGCCAGCAGTACAGGGCCAGATACGCAGTATTTT.

The chain couples TRBV9 to TRBJ1-3; no clear D gene. This CDR3 spans 12 amino acids. Germline V gene sequence: CDR1 SGDLS, CDR2 YYNGEE. V was trimmed by 1 base and J by 10 bases, leaving 9 bases between them. The DNA for the CDR3 is TGTGCCAGCAGCGTATCGACCGGAACCATATATTTT. It encodes CASSVSTGTIYF.

The J gene is TRBJ1-6, the V gene TRBV5-6; D not resolved. The V gene lost 0 bases and the J gene lost 10 bases, with 5 bases spanning the gap. The CDR3 has 12 residues. The germline V gene encodes CDR1 SGHDT and CDR2 YYEEEE. In DNA form, the CDR3 reads TGTGCCAGCAGCTTGGCGTTATCACCCCTCCACTTT. Translation: CASSLALSPLHF.

This chain joins TRBV4-2 and TRBJ2-7; D unclear. The CDR3 sequence is 14 residues long. Trimming left V 3 bases short and J 3 bases short, with 12 bases between. Germline V lookup: CDR1 LGHNA, CDR2 YNFKEQ. CDR3: CASSQQSTGYEQYF. CDR3 DNA: TGTGCCAGCAGCCAGCAATCGACCGGCTACGAGCAGTACTTC.

The gene calls are TRBV7-2 and TRBJ1-4; 7 nucleotides line up with TRBD1. The germline gives CDR1 SGHTA, CDR2 FQGNSA. The CDR3 loop spans 15 amino acids. The V segment lost 3 bases and the J segment 8 bases; nucleotides outside the gene matches: 9. CDR3 sequence reads: CASSFDGQVGEKLFF. CDR3 bases: TGTGCCAGCAGCTTCGACGGACAGGTTGGCGAAAAACTGTTTTTT.

The chain combines TRBV28 with TRBJ2-7, with D maybe TRBD1 (6 bases). The germline V and J ends were trimmed by 4 bases and 7 bases, with 26 bases remaining between them. The germline V gene encodes CDR1 MDHEN and CDR2 SYDVKM. The CDR3 is 17 amino acids. CDR3 protein: CASSSMYLPRTAGEQYF. The CDR3 DNA reads as TGTGCCAGCAGTTCCATGTACCTGCCTCGGACAGCCGGGGAGCAGTACTTC.

The rearrangement links TRBV5-6 to TRBJ2-5; weak D call: TRBD2 (5 bases). The CDR3 sequence is 13 residues long. Between the trimmed V and J ends, which lost 5 bases and 8 bases, there was a span of 16 bases. The germline V gene encodes CDR1 SGHDT and CDR2 YYEEEE. The CDR3 DNA is TGTGCCAGCAGGACACTAGAATTCAATACCCAGTACTTC. This gives the protein CASRTLEFNTQYF. Complete variable domain (other parts from reference TRBV5-6 and TRBJ2-5): DAGVTQSPTHLIKTRGQQVTLRCSPKSGHDTVSWYQQALGQGPQFIFQYYEEEERQRGNFPDRFSGHQFPNYSSELNVNALLLGDSALYLCASRTLEFNTQYFGPGTRLLVL.

The chain uses TRBV7-7 and TRBJ2-5; 7 bases are shared with TRBD1. The CDR3 runs 18 residues. Germline CDR1 reads SSHAT; CDR2 reads FNYEAQ (reference sequence). The V and J ends lost 5 bases and 2 bases, in that order; junction bases with no gene match: 17. The CDR3 bases are TGTGCCAGCAGCCTGATCGACAGGGCCAGGTCGTCACAAGAGACCCAGTACTTC. Translated: CASSLIDRARSSQETQYF.

This clone occurred once. The chain is built from TRBV27 and TRBJ2-7; TRBD1 aligns across 10 bases. Germline CDR1 reads MNHEY; CDR2 reads SMNVEV (reference sequence). The CDR3 length is 14 residues. Trimming removed 6 bases from V and 2 bases from J; junction bases left unmatched: 4. Here the CDR3 DNA reads TGTGCCAGCAGCAGGACAGGGGGTGCCTACGAGCAGTACTTC. Encoded protein: CASSRTGGAYEQYF.